What follows are 4 T cell receptor beta chains derived from one specimen sequenced in a study of blood T cells in healthy people across ages. For the second PCR, which ran for roughly 6 to 11 cycles, a sample-barcoded 5' primer and a J-beta primer mix were used. A single record per CDR3 protein comes from TCRdb applying MiXCR to the 5' RACE reads. The sample records about 1.8 million distinct CDR3 sequences, 49% being singletons. Material: blood. The receptors shown here come from a woman aged 40 to 50 in good health.

The chain couples TRBV21-1 to TRBJ2-5; the table's D gene call, TRBD1, was not cross checked with the DNA. TRBV21-1 is tagged as a pseudogene. The CDR3 has 18 residues. The CDR3 protein is CASTNSEGDPSGTKEQYF. The CDR3, as DNA: TGTGCCAGCACCAACTCGGAAGGGGATCCCTCTGGGACTAAGGAGCAGTACTTC.

Details on this clonotype: At one end, the junction sequence differs from germline, possibly due to a read error. This sequence joins TRBV6-2 or TRBV6-3 and TRBJ2-3; 10 nucleotides match TRBD2. This CDR3 contains 15 residues. Germline CDR1 reads MNHEY; CDR2 reads SVGEGT. CDR3 in DNA: TGTACCAGCAGGAGCGGGGGGGTAAGCACAGATACGCAGTATTTT. Translation: CTSRSGGVSTDTQYF.

This clonotype was seen only a few times. V gene TRBV7-9 combines with J gene TRBJ2-7, with D possibly matching TRBD1 (5 bases). The CDR3 loop spans 15 amino acids. Germline lookup yields CDR1 SEHNR and CDR2 FQNEAQ (reference sequence). Deletions cut 0 bases from V and 6 bases from J, with 15 bases between. The CDR3 nucleotides read TGTGCCAGCAGCTTAGCTCCCTCCAGGGTAATCGAGCAGTACTTC. Translating gives CASSLAPSRVIEQYF.

The V call is TRBV27, the J call TRBJ1-5; D not certain. Trimming removed 1 base at V and 6 bases at J, with 7 bases between. The V gene's germline CDR1 is MNHEY and CDR2 SMNVEV (reference sequence). This CDR3 comprises 13 residues. The chain's CDR3 is CASSLLGSQPQHF. The CDR3 nucleotides are TGTGCCAGCAGTTTATTAGGGAGTCAGCCCCAGCATTTT.